The rows below give T cell receptor beta chains drawn from one sample of a study of T cell responses to AZD1222 COVID-19 vaccine. The method was immunoSEQ multiplex PCR; TCRdb's version includes in-frame clones alone and lacks a portion of them. The repertoire includes over 50,000 clones, 81% of them detected once, and over 20% sits in the top ten. The sample consisted of peripheral blood, taken 28 days after the second AZD1222 dose. The receptors shown here come from an adult who received the AZD1222 COVID-19 vaccine. Each CDR3 is given without its conserved first and last residue.

J gene | V gene | CDR3 protein
TRBJ2-3 | TRBV30 | AWGRPNTDTQY
TRBJ1-5 | TRBV19 | ASSRGQGGNQPQH
TRBJ2-1 | TRBV27 | ASSGLGLAAYNEQF
TRBJ2-1 | TRBV5-6 | ASSVRTSGRDNEQF
TRBJ2-7 | TRBV9 | ASSVGNSGTYEQY
TRBJ2-5 | TRBV5-1 | ASSSTGDRVETQY
TRBJ2-7 | TRBV14 | ASSSRPGPIYEQY
TRBJ2-7 | TRBV15 | ATSRDPRGTYEQY
TRBJ2-7 | TRBV9 | ASSVDNYSYEQY
TRBJ2-7 | TRBV18 | ASSPLTRTGSAYEQY
TRBJ2-7 | TRBV10-1 | ASPTKGETKGLAGPGEQY
TRBJ1-2 | TRBV28 | ASSELMYGYT
TRBJ1-1 | TRBV19 | ASSVEGIMNTEAF
TRBJ2-2 | TRBV6-1 | ASSQNTGELF
TRBJ2-7 | TRBV6-5 | ASSGTPYEQY
TRBJ2-1 | TRBV9 | ASSVGARYNEQF
TRBJ2-2 | TRBV5-4 | ASSLTLTADPTGGELF
TRBJ2-6 | TRBV28 | ASSLSGGTGANVLT
TRBJ2-3 | TRBV10-3 | AISELEIAGDTQY
TRBJ2-1 | TRBV27 | ASSFGGQPYNEQF
TRBJ1-3 | TRBV29-1 | SVTGTGYGNTIY
TRBJ2-7 | TRBV5-4 | ASSFGQGSYEQY
TRBJ2-4 | TRBV6-1 | ASSEGNGHLTKNIQY
TRBJ2-7 | TRBV3-1/TRBV3-2 | ASSQDRIYEQY
TRBJ2-7 | TRBV29-1 | SVRSSGGKYEQY
TRBJ2-4 | TRBV29-1 | SVRMLRGQNIQY
TRBJ2-1 | TRBV6-6 | ASRAGSSYNEQF
TRBJ1-2 | TRBV6-5 | ASSFLRPNYGYT
TRBJ2-2 | TRBV19 | ASTPIPGTNTGELF
TRBJ2-1 | TRBV7-2 | ASSLPATGEYYNEQF
TRBJ1-1 | TRBV5-1 | ASSLGRQLNTEAF
TRBJ1-2 | TRBV6-5 | ASKVAGGAWLGYT
TRBJ2-7 | TRBV28 | ASSSSRDSPRDYEQY
TRBJ2-1 | TRBV7-2 | ASKTRGTGSNEQF
TRBJ2-1 | TRBV6-4 | ASSDSNRYNEQF
TRBJ2-7 | TRBV5-1 | ASSLMQGSDYEQY
TRBJ2-7 | TRBV9 | ASSARDKAYEQY
TRBJ1-1 | TRBV7-6 | ASSRTGVGNTEAF
TRBJ2-7 | TRBV5-4 | ASSSGIGQYEQY
TRBJ2-5 | TRBV28 | ASSHPGPGGTQY
TRBJ1-2 | TRBV19 | ASSIATGGLGYT
TRBJ2-1 | TRBV27 | ATSGTSGRAGQF
TRBJ2-1 | TRBV6-2/TRBV6-3 | ASSLSGSFNEQF
TRBJ1-5 | TRBV19 | ASSILGTSNQPQH
TRBJ2-7 | TRBV27 | ASSLAGGPSPYEQY
TRBJ2-6 | TRBV5-1 | ASSLGQDINVLT
TRBJ2-2 | TRBV19 | ASSIGQSTGELF
TRBJ2-1 | TRBV18 | ASSPGQNNEQF
TRBJ2-3 | TRBV9 | ASSVAPLAGTQDTQY
TRBJ2-2 | TRBV3-1/TRBV3-2 | ASSQAEGLAGVGGELF
TRBJ1-3 | TRBV25-1 | ASSEGTGGSGNTIY
TRBJ1-1 | TRBV28 | ASSSAGTNTEAF
TRBJ2-7 | TRBV27 | ASSQHTGSVSYEQY
TRBJ1-2 | TRBV28 | ASSLASRTPITGSRGYT
TRBJ1-3 | TRBV19 | ASIRPGTPAGGNTIY